The 10 T cell receptor beta chains below all came from one sample that was sequenced in a study of T cell changes during pregnancy in multiple sclerosis (dated 2019 in TCRdb). Receptors were amplified or captured by the immunoSEQ multiplex PCR assay. Entries here come from immuneACCESS through TCRdb and include only in-frame sequences with V and J called. Some clones fail to appear in such tables; in the studies checked, an unresolved V gene covers under half of the shortfall, and the cause of the remainder is unknown. Present in this sample are roughly 80,000 clones, 93% of which were seen just once. The top ten constitute over 2% of the sample. The sequences come from peripheral blood, collected in the second trimester of pregnancy. The source is a female donor with multiple sclerosis, enrolled in a pregnancy study.

This rearrangement joins TRBV19 to TRBJ1-2; D call uncertain. V was cut by 0 bases and J by 4 bases, with 9 bases left in between. The CDR3 totals 14 residues. Germline CDR1 is LNHDA and CDR2 is SQIVND (reference sequence). The chain's CDR3 is CASSIDKNFYGYTF. For the CDR3, the DNA is TGTGCCAGTAGTATAGATAAAAACTTCTATGGCTACACCTTC.

V is TRBV6-1 and J is TRBJ2-2; 8 bases fit TRBD2. Germline V CDR1 and CDR2: MNHNS, SASEGT. After removal of 11 bases from V and 5 bases from J, the junction contained 13 bases not matched to a gene. The length of the CDR3 is 15 residues. This chain's CDR3 is CAGPGRGVGTGELFF. The CDR3 DNA is TGTGCCGGGCCCGGGAGGGGTGTAGGGACCGGGGAGCTGTTTTTT.

V and J are TRBV21-1 and TRBJ2-2; the table's D call, TRBD2, has no DNA check behind it. TRBV21-1 is labeled a pseudogene. There are 16 residues in the CDR3. CDR3 sequence: CASSKESGRNTGELFF. CDR3 bases: TGTGCCAGCAGCAAGGAAAGCGGGAGGAACACCGGGGAGCTGTTTTTT.

The chain links TRBV5-1 to TRBJ2-7; possible D gene TRBD2, 5 bases. Looked up from germline, CDR1 is SGHRS and CDR2 is YFSETQ. This CDR3 is built from 12 residues. V lost 1 base and J 6 bases, leaving 8 bases between the germline ends. The chain's CDR3 is CASSLHGSEQYF. The CDR3 DNA reads as TGCGCCAGCAGCTTGCATGGGAGCGAGCAGTACTTC.

This chain links TRBV27 with TRBJ2-3; 8 nucleotides agree with TRBD2. The junction had 5 bases not matched to a gene; V was cut back by 5 bases and J by 1 base. Germline CDR1 and CDR2: MNHEY and SMNVEV (reference sequence). This CDR3 is built from 15 residues. CDR3 nucleotide sequence: TGTGCCAGCAGTGGCGGGGGGATTGGCACAGATACGCAGTATTTT. Translation: CASSGGGIGTDTQYF.

This sequence joins TRBV4-2 and TRBJ1-6; D uncertain. CDR3 size: 13 residues. Germline V gene data show CDR1 as LGHNA and CDR2 as YNFKEQ. V lost 0 bases and J 11 bases, leaving 8 bases between the germline ends. The CDR3 nucleotides are TGTGCCAGCAGCCAAGATCGAGGAGCACCCCTCCACTTT. Its translation is CASSQDRGAPLHF.

The chain uses TRBV28 and TRBJ2-1; D unclear. Germline CDR1 is MDHEN and CDR2 is SYDVKM. The CDR3 totals 14 residues. V was cut by 6 bases and J by 1 base, with 10 bases left in between. This CDR3 reads CASSLPASYNEQFF. The CDR3 DNA reads as TGTGCCAGCAGCCTCCCAGCGTCCTACAATGAGCAGTTCTTC.

The gene calls are TRBV6-5 and TRBJ1-6; tentatively, D is TRBD1 (5 bases). This CDR3 has 15 amino acids. The V end lost 7 bases, the J end lost 8 bases, and 18 bases lay between the germline ends. Germline loops: CDR1 MNHEY, CDR2 SVGAGI. As DNA, the CDR3 is TGTGCCAGCACTCAACGGTGGCAGGGCGATTCACCCCTCCACTTT. Amino acid sequence: CASTQRWQGDSPLHF.

This clone was seen a few times. This sequence joins TRBV5-1 and TRBJ2-5; D is possibly TRBD2 (5 bases). The V gene's germline CDR1 is SGHRS and CDR2 YFSETQ. The V gene lost 3 bases and the J gene lost 5 bases, with 5 bases spanning the gap. The CDR3 loop spans 11 amino acids. The CDR3 bases are TGCGCCAGCAGCTCGGGGGAGACCCAGTACTTC. Translation: CASSSGETQYF.

The J gene is TRBJ2-3, the V gene TRBV6-4; TRBD2 matches at 9 bases. Germline CDR1 and CDR2: MRHNA and SNTAGT. Trimming removed 3 bases from V and 3 bases from J; junction bases left unmatched: 4. The CDR3 covers 15 residues. CDR3 nucleotides: TGTGCCAGCAGTGAGGGGACTAGCCCGACAGATACGCAGTATTTT. This encodes CASSEGTSPTDTQYF.